There are a few counts of the clone carrying this T cell receptor beta chain. The antigen remains undetermined. Each sample yielded at least 6 million isolated PBMCs. The data were taken from a study of blood T cells in healthy people across ages. General study results and limits: The authors considered diversity estimates from one million T cells to be underestimates. The long-lived group displayed more naive CD4+ cells, plus higher diversity, than the aged donors did.

This CDR3 is built from 12 residues. V lost 3 bases, J lost 7 bases, and 9 bases lay in between. Germline V lookup: CDR1 MDHEN, CDR2 SYDVKM. With a J-beta primer mix and a sample-barcoded 5' primer, a second PCR ran 7 to 11 cycles. TCRdb itself ran the 5' RACE reads through MiXCR, one entry per CDR3 protein. The sample yields some 860,000 distinct CDR3 sequences, 56% seen once. Material: blood. This chain uses TRBV28 with TRBJ1-1; maybe TRBD1 (5 bases). The origin of this receptor is a middle-aged man in good health. CDR3: CASSFQGLEAFF. CDR3 DNA: TGTGCCAGCAGTTTTCAGGGTCTTGAAGCTTTCTTT.